The 8 T cell receptor beta chains given below trace back to one sample, sequenced in a study of pediatric ulcerative colitis. The data were produced by immunoSEQ multiplex PCR, yet TCRdb's version contains in-frame clones alone and is incomplete. This table holds 30,000 to 45,000 clones, roughly 85% found once. Sequencing was performed on blood. All receptors derive from a girl aged 10-17 years with moderate ulcerative colitis.

DNA of the CDR3: TGCGCCAGCAGCTTGGTTAGCCCAAGCACAGATACGCAGTATTTT. Amino acid sequence: CASSLVSPSTDTQYF. The V call is TRBV5-1, the J call TRBJ2-3, with no clear D. Trimming shortened V by 0 bases and J by 0 bases, and 8 bases separated the two germline ends. Per germline, CDR1 SGHRS and CDR2 YFSETQ. The length of the CDR3 is 15 residues.

This clone is classed as large. Relative to the germline gene, one junction end is altered; a read error may explain this. The V and J genes are TRBV7-7 and TRBJ2-7, with TRBD1 identical over 10 bases. The V gene's germline CDR1 is SSHAT and CDR2 FNYEAQ (reference sequence). This CDR3 comprises 15 residues. The CDR3 sequence: CASSFGTGDTYEQYF. DNA of the CDR3: TGTGCTAGCAGCTTCGGGACAGGGGACACCTACGAGCAGTACTTC.

This CDR3 is CASNSGAEQYF. DNA of the CDR3: TGTGCCAGTAATAGCGGAGCTGAGCAGTACTTC. The J gene is TRBJ2-7, the V gene TRBV19, with D tentatively TRBD2 (6 bases). The CDR3 loop spans 11 amino acids. V gave up 7 bases and J gave up 7 bases, with 11 bases separating them. CDR1 and CDR2 (germline): LNHDA, SQIVND (reference sequence).

V usage is TRBV6-6 and J usage is TRBJ2-5; D not certain. Germline V gene data show CDR1 as MNHNY and CDR2 as SVGAGI (reference sequence). The V end was cut by 2 bases, the J end by 2 bases, with 3 bases between. CDR3 size: 12 residues. CDR3 protein: CASSYAQETQYF. DNA of the CDR3: TGTGCCAGCAGTTACGCACAAGAGACCCAGTACTTC.

The rearrangement links TRBV5-1 to TRBJ1-1; D perhaps matches TRBD1 (6 bases). Looked up from germline, CDR1 is SGHRS and CDR2 is YFSETQ. The CDR3 extends over 12 amino acids. Between the trimmed V and J ends, which lost 8 bases and 6 bases, there was a span of 14 bases. This chain's CDR3 is CASRWEGAEAFF. The CDR3 coding sequence is TGCGCCAGTAGGTGGGAGGGGGCTGAAGCTTTCTTT.

The rearrangement links TRBV9 to TRBJ2-3; D might be TRBD2 (5 bases). CDR1 is SGDLS and CDR2 is YYNGEE in the germline V gene. The CDR3 loop spans 16 amino acids. Trimming removed 3 bases from V and 1 base from J, with 15 bases in between. DNA for the CDR3: TGTGCCAGCAGCGACAGCCTGGGCGGGCGCACAGATACGCAGTATTTT. Translation: CASSDSLGGRTDTQYF.

This chain connects TRBV5-6 to TRBJ1-1; unclear D gene. The V and J ends lost 4 bases and 6 bases respectively, with 13 bases between them. The length of the CDR3 is 13 residues. Germline V gene data show CDR1 as SGHDT and CDR2 as YYEEEE. CDR3 DNA: TGTGCCAGCAGCCTGATAAGTCCCCCTGAAGCTTTCTTT. Its protein is CASSLISPPEAFF. The full variable domain, in which reference TRBV5-6 and TRBJ1-1 provide the parts outside the CDR3, is DAGVTQSPTHLIKTRGQQVTLRCSPKSGHDTVSWYQQALGQGPQFIFQYYEEEERQRGNFPDRFSGHQFPNYSSELNVNALLLGDSALYLCASSLISPPEAFFGQGTRLTVV.

The genes are TRBV9 and TRBJ2-3, with no clear D. This CDR3 comprises 15 residues. Germline loops: CDR1 SGDLS, CDR2 YYNGEE. Trimming took off 3 bases at V and 0 bases at J, with 11 bases between the two ends. The CDR3 sequence: CASSGDLTSTDTQYF. DNA for the CDR3: TGTGCCAGCAGCGGAGACTTAACTAGCACAGATACGCAGTATTTT.